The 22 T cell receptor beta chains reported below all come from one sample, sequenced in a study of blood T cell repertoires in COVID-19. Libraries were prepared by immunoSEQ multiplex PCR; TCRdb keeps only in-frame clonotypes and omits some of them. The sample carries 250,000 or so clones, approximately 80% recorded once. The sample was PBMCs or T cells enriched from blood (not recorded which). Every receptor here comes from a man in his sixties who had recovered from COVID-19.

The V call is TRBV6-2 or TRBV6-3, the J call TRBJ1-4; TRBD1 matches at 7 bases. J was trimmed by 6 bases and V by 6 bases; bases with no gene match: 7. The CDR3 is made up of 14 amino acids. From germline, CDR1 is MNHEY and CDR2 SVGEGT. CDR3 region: CASSPGQLHEKLFF. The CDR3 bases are TGTGCCAGCAGCCCGGGACAGTTACATGAAAAACTGTTTTTT.

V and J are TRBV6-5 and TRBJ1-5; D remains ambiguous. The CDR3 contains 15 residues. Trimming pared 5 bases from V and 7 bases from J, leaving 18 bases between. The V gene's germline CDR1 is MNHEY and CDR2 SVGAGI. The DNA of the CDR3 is TGTGCCAGCAGTACGGCCCAGGTTTCTTGGCAGCCCCAGCATTTT. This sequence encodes CASSTAQVSWQPQHF.

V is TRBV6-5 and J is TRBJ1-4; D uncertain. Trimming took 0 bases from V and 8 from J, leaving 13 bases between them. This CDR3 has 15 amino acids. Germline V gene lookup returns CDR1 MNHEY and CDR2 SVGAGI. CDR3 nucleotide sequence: TGTGCCAGCAGTTACTCTGGGGAGGTTGGCGAAAAACTGTTTTTT. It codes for CASSYSGEVGEKLFF.

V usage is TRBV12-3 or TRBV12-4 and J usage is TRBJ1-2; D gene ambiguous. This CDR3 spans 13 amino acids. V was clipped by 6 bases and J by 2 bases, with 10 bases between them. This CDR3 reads CASSPEANYGYTF. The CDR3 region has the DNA TGTGCCAGCAGCCCCGAAGCAAACTATGGCTACACCTTC.

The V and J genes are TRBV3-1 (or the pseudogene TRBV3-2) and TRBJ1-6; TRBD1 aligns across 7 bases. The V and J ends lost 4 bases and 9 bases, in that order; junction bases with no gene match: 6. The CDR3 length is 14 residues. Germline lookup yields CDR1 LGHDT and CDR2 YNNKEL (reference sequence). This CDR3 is CASSPRDRGSPLHF. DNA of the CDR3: TGTGCCAGCAGCCCCCGGGACAGAGGTTCACCCCTCCACTTT.

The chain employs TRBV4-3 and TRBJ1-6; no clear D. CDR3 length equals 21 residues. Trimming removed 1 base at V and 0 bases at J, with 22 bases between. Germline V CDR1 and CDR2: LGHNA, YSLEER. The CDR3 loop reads CASSQGYREPLTSSYNSPLHF. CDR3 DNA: TGCGCCAGCAGCCAAGGCTACCGGGAGCCCTTAACTAGCTCCTATAATTCACCCCTCCACTTT.

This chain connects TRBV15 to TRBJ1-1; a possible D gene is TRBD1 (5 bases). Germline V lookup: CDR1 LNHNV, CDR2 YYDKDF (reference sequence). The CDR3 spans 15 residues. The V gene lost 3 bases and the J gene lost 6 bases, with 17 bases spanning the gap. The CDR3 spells CATSSAGGNEAEAFF. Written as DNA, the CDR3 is TGTGCCACCAGCAGTGCCGGGGGAAATGAGGCTGAAGCTTTCTTT.

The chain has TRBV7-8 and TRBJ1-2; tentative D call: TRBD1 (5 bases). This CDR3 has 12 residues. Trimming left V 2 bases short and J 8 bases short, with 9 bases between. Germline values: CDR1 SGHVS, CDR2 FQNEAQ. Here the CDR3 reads CASSLQGEGYTF. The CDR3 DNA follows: TGTGCCAGCAGCTTACAGGGCGAAGGCTACACCTTC.

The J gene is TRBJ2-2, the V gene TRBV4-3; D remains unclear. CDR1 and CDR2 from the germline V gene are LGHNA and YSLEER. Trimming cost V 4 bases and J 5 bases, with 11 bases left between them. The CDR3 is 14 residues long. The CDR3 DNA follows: TGCGCCAGCAGCCTAAACTCGGAGACCGGGGAGCTGTTTTTT. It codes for CASSLNSETGELFF.

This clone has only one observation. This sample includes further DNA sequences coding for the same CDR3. The CDR3 loop reads CASSLGTGGNQPQHF. The CDR3 nucleotides read TGCGCCAGCAGCTTGGGGACAGGGGGCAATCAGCCCCAGCATTTT. This chain uses TRBV5-1 with TRBJ1-5; the match to TRBD1 covers 9 bases. The CDR3 extends over 15 amino acids. V was pared by 0 bases and J by 2 bases, with 0 bases of the junction left unmatched. From germline, CDR1 is SGHRS and CDR2 YFSETQ.

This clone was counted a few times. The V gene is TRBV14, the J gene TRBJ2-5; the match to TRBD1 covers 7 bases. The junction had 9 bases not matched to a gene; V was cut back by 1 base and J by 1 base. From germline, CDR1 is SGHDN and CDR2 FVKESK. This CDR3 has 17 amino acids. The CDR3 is CASSQGVYRGSQETQYF. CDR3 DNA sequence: TGTGCCAGCAGCCAAGGGGTTTACAGGGGTAGCCAAGAGACCCAGTACTTC.

CDR3 amino acids: CSAWTGEKDYGYTF. The CDR3 coding sequence is TGCAGCGCATGGACAGGGGAAAAAGACTATGGCTACACCTTC. The J gene is TRBJ1-2, the V gene TRBV29-1; 9 nucleotides align to TRBD1. CDR3 size: 14 residues. V lost 7 bases, J lost 3 bases, and 9 bases stayed unmatched. The germline CDR1 and CDR2 sequences are SQVTM and ANQGSEA.

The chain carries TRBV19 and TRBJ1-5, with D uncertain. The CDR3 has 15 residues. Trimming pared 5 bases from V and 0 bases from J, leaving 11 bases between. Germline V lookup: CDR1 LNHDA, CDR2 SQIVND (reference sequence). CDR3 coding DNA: TGTGCCAGTAGTGTAACAGCTATTAGCAATCAGCCCCAGCATTTT. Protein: CASSVTAISNQPQHF.

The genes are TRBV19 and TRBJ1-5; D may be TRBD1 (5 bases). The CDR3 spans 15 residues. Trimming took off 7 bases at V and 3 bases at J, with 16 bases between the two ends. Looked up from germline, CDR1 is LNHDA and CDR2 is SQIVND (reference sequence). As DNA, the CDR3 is TGTGCCAGTACCCGGGGGGGAGGCTACAATCAGCCCCAGCATTTT. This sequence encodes CASTRGGGYNQPQHF.

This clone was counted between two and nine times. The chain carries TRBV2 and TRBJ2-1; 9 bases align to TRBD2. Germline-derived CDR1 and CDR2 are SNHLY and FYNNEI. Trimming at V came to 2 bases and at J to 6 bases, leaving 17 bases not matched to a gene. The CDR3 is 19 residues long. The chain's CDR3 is CASSESWRGGLSAGNEQFF. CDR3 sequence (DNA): TGTGCCAGCAGTGAATCCTGGCGGGGGGGCCTTTCTGCGGGCAATGAGCAGTTCTTC.

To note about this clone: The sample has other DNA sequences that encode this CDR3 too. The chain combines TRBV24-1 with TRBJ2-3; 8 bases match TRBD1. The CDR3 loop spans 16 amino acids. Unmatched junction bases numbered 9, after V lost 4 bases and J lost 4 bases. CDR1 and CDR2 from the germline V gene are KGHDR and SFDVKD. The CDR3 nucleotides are TGTGCCACCAGTGACCCCGGACAGGGCGGGGCAGATACGCAGTATTTT. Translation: CATSDPGQGGADTQYF.

The CDR3 reads CASRMAGQANSPLHF. DNA for the CDR3: TGTGCCAGCAGGATGGCGGGACAGGCTAATTCACCCCTCCACTTT. This chain uses TRBV27 with TRBJ1-6; TRBD1 aligns across 8 bases. The CDR3 loop spans 15 amino acids. V shed 6 bases and J 6 bases; nucleotides not matched to a gene: 7. Germline assignment: CDR1 MNHEY and CDR2 SMNVEV (reference sequence).

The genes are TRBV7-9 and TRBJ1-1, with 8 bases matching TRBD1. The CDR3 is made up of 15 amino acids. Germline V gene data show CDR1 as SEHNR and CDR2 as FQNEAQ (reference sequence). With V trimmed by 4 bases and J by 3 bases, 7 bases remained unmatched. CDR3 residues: CASSSRGQEDTEAFF. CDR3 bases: TGTGCCAGCAGCTCCCGGGGACAGGAGGACACTGAAGCTTTCTTT.

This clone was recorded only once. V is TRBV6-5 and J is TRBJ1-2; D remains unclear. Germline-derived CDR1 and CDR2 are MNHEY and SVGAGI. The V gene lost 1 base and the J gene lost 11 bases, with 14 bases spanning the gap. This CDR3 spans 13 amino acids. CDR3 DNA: TGTGCCAGCAGTTACTATAGGAGCCTCCTTTACACCTTC. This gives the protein CASSYYRSLLYTF.

CDR3 loop: CSVEQGQDTEAFF. CDR3 DNA sequence: TGCAGCGTTGAGCAGGGTCAGGACACTGAAGCTTTCTTT. The rearrangement joins TRBV29-1 to TRBJ1-1; weak D call: TRBD1 (5 bases). Germline CDR1 and CDR2: SQVTM and ANQGSEA. This CDR3 comprises 13 residues. Trimming removed 3 bases from V and 3 bases from J, with 11 bases in between. The whole variable domain, remainder taken from reference TRBV29-1 and TRBJ1-1, is SAVISQKPSRDICQRGTSLTIQCQVDSQVTMMFWYRQQPGQSLTLIATANQGSEATYESGFVIDKFPISRPNLTFSTLTVSNMSPEDSSIYLCSVEQGQDTEAFFGQGTRLTVV.

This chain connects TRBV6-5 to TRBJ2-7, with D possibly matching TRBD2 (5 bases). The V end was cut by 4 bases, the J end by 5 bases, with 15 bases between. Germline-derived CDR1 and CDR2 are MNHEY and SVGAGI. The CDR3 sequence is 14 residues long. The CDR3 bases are TGTGCCAGCAGTTCCCCGAGGAGGCGCAACGAGCAGTACTTC. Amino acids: CASSSPRRRNEQYF.

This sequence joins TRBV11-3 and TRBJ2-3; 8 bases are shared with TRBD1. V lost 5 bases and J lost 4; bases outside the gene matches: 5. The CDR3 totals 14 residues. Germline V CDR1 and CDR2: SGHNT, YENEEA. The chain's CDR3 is CASSMGQAADTQYF. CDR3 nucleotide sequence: TGTGCCAGCAGCATGGGACAGGCCGCAGATACGCAGTATTTT.